The next 20 T cell receptor beta chains were all read from a single sample in a study of monozygotic twins with inflammatory bowel disease (dated by TCRdb to the late 2010s). The protocol used for the library was 5' RACE. Sequenced on an Illumina HiSeq 2500. The reads, reprocessed by TCRdb, yield one row per CDR3 protein sequence and no DNA. This sample's table lists over 120,000 distinct CDR3 sequences. The top ten clones comprise roughly 1.2% of the sample. Sequenced sample: blood. The receptors derive from a human donor with ulcerative colitis or Crohn's disease, or a healthy co-twin of an affected twin (not recorded which).

The rearrangement links TRBV28 to TRBJ1-4. Germline CDR1 MDHEN, CDR2 SYDVKM. CDR3 length: 14 amino acids. The CDR3 protein is CASSFSQPNEKLFF.

This chain uses TRBV15 with TRBJ2-1; there is no DNA to check the TCRdb D call of TRBD1. This CDR3 spans 17 amino acids. From germline, CDR1 is LNHNV and CDR2 YYDKDF (reference sequence). The CDR3 spells CATSRVPDSGRVNEQFF.

The rearrangement joins TRBV29-1 to TRBJ2-5; TCRdb's D gene call, TRBD2, goes unchecked for lack of DNA. CDR1 and CDR2 (germline): SQVTM, ANQGSEA. This CDR3 spans 18 amino acids. CDR3 loop: CSVEEDTSGSPGQETQYF. The full variable domain, in which reference TRBV29-1 and TRBJ2-5 provide the parts outside the CDR3, is SAVISQKPSRDICQRGTSLTIQCQVDSQVTMMFWYRQQPGQSLTLIATANQGSEATYESGFVIDKFPISRPNLTFSTLTVSNMSPEDSSIYLCSVEEDTSGSPGQETQYFGPGTRLLVL.

The CDR3 reads CSAGPRLPQETQYF. The V gene is TRBV20-1, the J gene TRBJ2-5; TCRdb picks TRBD1, but there is no DNA to check that call. Per germline, CDR1 DFQATT and CDR2 SNEGSKA (reference sequence). This CDR3 has 14 residues.

This rearrangement joins TRBV5-1 to TRBJ2-7; TCRdb proposes TRBD1, but this gene call is untestable without DNA. Looked up from germline, CDR1 is SGHRS and CDR2 is YFSETQ. This CDR3 is built from 16 residues. The CDR3: CASSVPEGGFVYEQYF.

The V gene is TRBV19, the J gene TRBJ2-5; TCRdb's assignment of TRBD1 cannot be checked, as there is no DNA. The germline V gene has CDR1 LNHDA and CDR2 SQIVND (reference sequence). The CDR3 has 16 residues. This chain's CDR3 is CASSPLRQGARETQYF. Combining the CDR3 with reference TRBV19 and TRBJ2-5 gives the whole variable domain DGGITQSPKYLFRKEGQNVTLSCEQNLNHDAMYWYRQDPGQGLRLIYYSQIVNDFQKGDIAEGYSVSREKKESFPLTVTSAQKNPTAFYLCASSPLRQGARETQYFGPGTRLLVL.

This sequence joins TRBV11-2 and TRBJ2-1; TCRdb's D call of TRBD1 is untestable without DNA. The germline gives CDR1 SGHAT, CDR2 FQNNGV. The CDR3 length is 16 residues. The CDR3 spells CASSFPDRVVVNEQFF.

The rearrangement links TRBV20-1 to TRBJ1-5. Germline V lookup: CDR1 DFQATT, CDR2 SNEGSKA (reference sequence). The CDR3 has 14 residues. The CDR3 sequence: CSAMVDISNQPQHF.

CDR3 in amino acids: CASSLDRGWVNGYTF. This sequence joins TRBV5-6 and TRBJ1-2; lacking DNA, the TRBD1 call made by TCRdb goes unchecked. The CDR3 has 15 residues. CDR1 and CDR2 (germline): SGHDT, YYEEEE. The variable domain in full, completed from reference TRBV5-6 and TRBJ1-2, reads DAGVTQSPTHLIKTRGQQVTLRCSPKSGHDTVSWYQQALGQGPQFIFQYYEEEERQRGNFPDRFSGHQFPNYSSELNVNALLLGDSALYLCASSLDRGWVNGYTFGSGTRLTVV.

The chain carries TRBV24-1 and TRBJ1-5; TCRdb picks TRBD1, but there is no DNA to check that call. The germline V gene has CDR1 KGHDR and CDR2 SFDVKD. There are 14 residues in the CDR3. CDR3 loop: CATRQTGADQPQHF.

This rearrangement joins TRBV25-1 to TRBJ2-5; TCRdb's D call of TRBD1 is untestable without DNA. Germline CDR1 and CDR2: MGHDK and SYGVNS. The CDR3 has 13 amino acids. The CDR3: CASSGRAIETQYF.

CDR3 loop: CSASADVSYEQYF. The chain combines TRBV20-1 with TRBJ2-7; as DNA is missing, the TRBD2 call by TCRdb cannot be tested. From germline, CDR1 is DFQATT and CDR2 SNEGSKA (reference sequence). This CDR3 has 13 residues.

The chain couples TRBV18 to TRBJ2-1. The CDR3 has 13 residues. Per the germline V gene, CDR1 is KGHSH and CDR2 is LQKENI. CDR3 sequence reads: CASSPMISDEQFF.

The V gene is TRBV5-4, the J gene TRBJ1-2. CDR1 is SGHNT and CDR2 is YYREEE in the germline V gene (reference sequence). CDR3 length: 12 residues. CDR3 in amino acids: CASSLGMEGYTF.

The chain couples TRBV19 to TRBJ2-4; TCRdb picks TRBD2, but there is no DNA to check that call. Germline V gives CDR1 LNHDA, CDR2 SQIVND (reference sequence). The length of the CDR3 is 17 residues. This CDR3 is CASSLRGLPLAKNIQYF.

The chain uses TRBV6-1 and TRBJ2-1; TCRdb's D call, TRBD2, is unchecked because there is no DNA. Per germline, CDR1 MNHNS and CDR2 SASEGT. This CDR3 has 15 residues. CDR3 sequence reads: CASSLLRTSGNEQFF.

The V call is TRBV5-1, the J call TRBJ2-5; TCRdb lists TRBD2, though no DNA is available to test this call. From germline, CDR1 is SGHRS and CDR2 YFSETQ. The CDR3 length is 16 residues. CDR3 loop: CASSLAGRAGQETQYF.

The chain carries TRBV28 and TRBJ2-5; TCRdb reports TRBD1, a call that lacks DNA to check it against. Germline CDR1 MDHEN, CDR2 SYDVKM. The CDR3 is 13 amino acids. CDR3 residues: CASRGTVEETQYF.

This sequence joins TRBV20-1 and TRBJ2-7; the TCRdb call, TRBD1, lacks DNA for checking. From germline, CDR1 is DFQATT and CDR2 SNEGSKA (reference sequence). The CDR3 runs 12 residues. The CDR3: CSAPTGVREQYF.

The V call is TRBV5-1, the J call TRBJ2-1; TCRdb's D gene call, TRBD1, goes unchecked for lack of DNA. This CDR3 has 16 residues. Germline loops: CDR1 SGHRS, CDR2 YFSETQ. The CDR3 sequence is CASSWISGTGVNEQFF.